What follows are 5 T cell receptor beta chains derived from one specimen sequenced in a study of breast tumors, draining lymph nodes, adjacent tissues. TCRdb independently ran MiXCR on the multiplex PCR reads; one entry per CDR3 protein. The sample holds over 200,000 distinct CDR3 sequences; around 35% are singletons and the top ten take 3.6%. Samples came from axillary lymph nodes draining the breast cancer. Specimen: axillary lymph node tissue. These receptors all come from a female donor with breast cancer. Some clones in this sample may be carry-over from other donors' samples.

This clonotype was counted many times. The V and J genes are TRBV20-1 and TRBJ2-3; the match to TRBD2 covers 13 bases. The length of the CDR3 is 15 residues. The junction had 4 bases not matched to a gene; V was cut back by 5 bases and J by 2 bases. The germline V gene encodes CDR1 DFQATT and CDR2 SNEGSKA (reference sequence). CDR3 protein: CSAPGTSGDTDTQYF. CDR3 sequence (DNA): TGCAGTGCTCCCGGGACTAGCGGGGACACAGATACGCAGTATTTT.

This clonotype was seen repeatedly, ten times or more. The DNA of the CDR3 is TGTGCCAGCAGCCCCCGGGCGGGGACCTACAATGAGCAGTTCTTC. As protein: CASSPRAGTYNEQFF. The rearrangement joins TRBV7-2 to TRBJ2-1; possibly TRBD2 for D (6 bases). Germline V gene data show CDR1 as SGHTA and CDR2 as FQGNSA. Trimming removed 5 bases from V and 2 bases from J, with 13 bases in between. The CDR3 spans 15 residues.

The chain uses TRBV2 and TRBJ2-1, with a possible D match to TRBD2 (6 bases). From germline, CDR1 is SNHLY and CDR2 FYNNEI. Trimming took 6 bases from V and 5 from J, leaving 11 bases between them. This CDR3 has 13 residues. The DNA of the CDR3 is TGTGCCAGCAGGGGGACTGAAGACAATGAGCAGTTCTTC. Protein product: CASRGTEDNEQFF.

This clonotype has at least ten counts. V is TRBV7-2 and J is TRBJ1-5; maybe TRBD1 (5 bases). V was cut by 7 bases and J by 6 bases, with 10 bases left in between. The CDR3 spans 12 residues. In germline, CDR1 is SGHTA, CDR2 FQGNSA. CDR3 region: CASTRGTQPQHF. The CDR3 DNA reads TGTGCCAGCACTCGGGGGACTCAGCCCCAGCATTTT. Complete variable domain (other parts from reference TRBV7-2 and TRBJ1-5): GAGVSQSPSNKVTEKGKDVELRCDPISGHTALYWYRQSLGQGLEFLIYFQGNSAPDKSGLPSDRFSAERTGGSVSTLTIQRTQQEDSAVYLCASTRGTQPQHFGDGTRLSIL.

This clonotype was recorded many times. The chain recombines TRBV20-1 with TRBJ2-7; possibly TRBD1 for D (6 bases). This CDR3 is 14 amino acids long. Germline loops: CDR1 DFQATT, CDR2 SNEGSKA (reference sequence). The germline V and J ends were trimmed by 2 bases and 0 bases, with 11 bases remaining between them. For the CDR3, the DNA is TGCAGTGCTAGAACCAGGGGATACTCCTACGAGCAGTACTTC. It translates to CSARTRGYSYEQYF.